This T cell receptor beta chain was captured by sequencing in a study of cytomegalovirus exposure and HLA in healthy donors. At the level of the study: In an early release, HLA-typed donors contributed some 82 million unique TCR sequences.

In the PCR, 60 Vbeta and 13 Jbeta primers were used. Repertoires were generated with immunoSEQ multiplex PCR, while TCRdb's copy carries only in-frame clones and drops some. Of 150,000 to 200,000 clones detected, 68% appear once; the ten largest clones hold less than 1.5%. The source material was PBMCs. The source of this sequence is a man aged 50-60 years in good health and CMV-seronegative.

CDR3 coding DNA: TGTGCCAGCAGTATCTACCCGGGACATTCGTCCTACGAGCAGTACTTC. Protein product: CASSIYPGHSSYEQYF. This chain uses TRBV27 with TRBJ2-7, with D possibly TRBD1 on 6 matching bases. The CDR3 has 16 amino acids. V lost 5 bases, J lost 1 base, and 18 bases lay in between. Germline V lookup: CDR1 MNHEY, CDR2 SMNVEV (reference sequence).